The rows below give T cell receptor beta chains drawn from one sample of a study of T cell repertoires and leukemia-associated antigens. TCRdb re-derived calls from the 5' RACE reads in MiXCR, one entry per CDR3 protein. This repertoire shows 14,000 or so distinct CDR3 sequences, 39% found once; its top ten account for nearly 9.5%. These receptors have no known antigen. The sequenced sample was CD3+ T cells sorted from blood and cultured. The receptor set was obtained from a female donor in good health. Each CDR3 is given with its conserved first and last residue. The D gene is left open where the match is weak. Where a row states a size, it is once, few, many or the class of an expanded clone; other rows omit it.

>15|NA|TRBD2|TRBV28|TRBJ2-7
CASSWTSGKVYEQYF
TGTGCCAGCAGTTGGACTAGTGGGAAGGTCTACGAGCAGTACTTC
>17|medium-sized|TRBD1|TRBV12-3/TRBV12-4|TRBJ2-1
CASSPPPGQGAGDEQFF
TGTGCCAGCAGCCCTCCCCCAGGACAGGGGGCCGGGGATGAGCAGTTCTTC
>12|medium-sized|NA|TRBV7-2|TRBJ2-7
CASSPTAYEQYF
TGTGCCAGCAGCCCGACCGCCTACGAGCAGTACTTC
>14|NA|TRBD2|TRBV6-5|TRBJ2-3
CARSRTSGTDTQYF
TGTGCCCGCAGCAGGACTAGCGGCACGGATACGCAGTATTTT
>10|many|NA|TRBV19|TRBJ1-2
CASSGYGYTF
TGTGCCAGTAGCGGGTATGGCTACACCTTC
>17|medium-sized|NA|TRBV5-5|TRBJ2-1
CASSLTDVARSYNEQFF
TGTGCCAGCAGCTTGACCGACGTGGCGCGTTCCTACAATGAGCAGTTCTTC
>13|NA|NA|TRBV10-1|TRBJ2-4
CASSRLAKDIQYF
TGCGCCAGCAGTCGGCTAGCCAAAGACATTCAGTACTTC
>16|once|TRBD2|TRBV7-9|TRBJ2-5
CASSPPRAGEGETQYF
TGTGCCAGCAGCCCCCCGAGGGCGGGAGAGGGGGAGACCCAGTACTTC
>14|NA|TRBD1|TRBV5-1|TRBJ2-3
CASSFRGSPDTQYF
TGCGCCAGCAGCTTCAGGGGGTCCCCAGATACGCAGTATTTT
>15|many|TRBD2|TRBV6-6|TRBJ2-3
CASTDGRAEVDTQYF
TGTGCCAGCACCGACGGGAGGGCCGAGGTAGATACGCAGTATTTT
>13|NA|NA|TRBV18|TRBJ1-4
CASSPTGSEKLFF
TGTGCCAGCTCGCCGACCGGGAGCGAAAAACTGTTTTTT
>10|many|NA|TRBV29-1|TRBJ2-1
CSVEESEQFF
TGCAGCGTTGAAGAGAGTGAGCAGTTCTTC
>13|NA|NA|TRBV20-1|TRBJ1-1
CGARAPGIDEAFF
TGCGGTGCTAGGGCCCCCGGAATAGATGAAGCTTTCTTT
>12|NA|NA|TRBV29-1|TRBJ1-1
CSVEPGGVEAFF
TGCAGCGTTGAACCTGGGGGGGTTGAAGCTTTCTTT
>13|NA|NA|TRBV30|TRBJ1-1
CAWSVGKNTEAFF
TGTGCCTGGAGTGTAGGCAAGAACACTGAGGCTTTCTTT
>17|medium-sized|TRBD2|TRBV7-8|TRBJ2-1
CASSPRLAGFSYNEQFF
TGTGCCAGCAGCCCCCGTCTAGCGGGATTCTCCTACAATGAGCAGTTCTTC
>16|medium-sized|NA|TRBV4-1|TRBJ2-5
CASSSPHGRGGETQYF
TGCGCCAGCAGCTCTCCCCACGGGCGAGGAGGCGAGACCCAGTACTTC
>15|NA|TRBD1|TRBV5-1|TRBJ2-4
CASSLDSGTGNIQYF
TGCGCCAGCAGCTTGGACTCCGGGACAGGGAACATTCAGTACTTC
>14|medium-sized|TRBD1|TRBV9|TRBJ1-1
CASSGQGLDTEAFF
TGTGCCAGCAGCGGACAGGGGTTAGACACTGAAGCTTTCTTT
>13|NA|NA|TRBV9|TRBJ1-1
CACSSGGRSEASF
TGTGCCTGCAGCTCCGGGGGGCGGTCTGAAGCTTCCTTT
>15|many|NA|TRBV21-1|TRBJ2-7
CASSKVGTGIYEQYF
NA
>11|NA|NA|TRBV20-1|TRBJ1-1
CGVSGTSEAFF
TGCGGTGTGTCCGGGACAAGTGAAGCTTTCTTT
>13|once|NA|TRBV6-5|TRBJ2-7
CASSATRRNEQYF
TGTGCCAGCAGTGCCACCCGGAGGAACGAGCAGTACTTC
>16|few|TRBD2|TRBV20-1|TRBJ2-7
CSADDYPSGSSYEQYF
TGCAGTGCTGACGACTATCCTAGCGGGAGCTCCTACGAGCAGTACTTC
>16|medium-sized|NA|TRBV6-5|TRBJ2-7
CASSEPRGPTHYEQYF
TGTGCCAGCAGTGAGCCCCGGGGGCCTACGCACTACGAGCAGTACTTC
>17|NA|TRBD2|TRBV7-3|TRBJ2-1
CASSSRSTSGRTYEQFF
TGTGCCAGCAGCTCACGCTCGACTAGCGGGAGAACTTATGAGCAGTTCTTC
>14|once|NA|TRBV4-2|TRBJ2-5
CASSQGGRGWTRYF
TGTGCCAGCAGCCAAGGTGGTCGGGGATGGACCCGGTACTTC
>12|NA|NA|TRBV20-1|TRBJ1-1
CRMGRTNTEAFF
TGCAGGATGGGACGGACGAACACTGAAGCTTTCTTT
>14|medium-sized|NA|TRBV5-1|TRBJ2-7
CASSVMGSQYEQYF
TGCGCCAGCAGCGTGATGGGCAGCCAATACGAGCAGTACTTC
>14|NA|TRBD1|TRBV10-3|TRBJ1-1
CAIRGTGQNTEAFF
TGTGCCATCAGGGGGACAGGGCAAAACACTGAAGCTTTCTTT
>16|NA|NA|TRBV12-5|TRBJ2-4
CASGFPESKAKNIQYF
TGTGCTAGTGGTTTTCCGGAATCCAAGGCCAAAAACATTCAGTACTTC
>13|many|NA|TRBV2|TRBJ2-3
CASQGSSTDTQYF
TGTGCCAGCCAGGGTTCTAGCACAGATACGCAGTATTTT
>17|once|TRBD1|TRBV15|TRBJ2-2
CATSSVGTGTNTGELFF
TGTGCCACCAGCAGTGTCGGGACAGGCACGAACACCGGGGAGCTGTTTTTT
>14|NA|NA|TRBV5-1|TRBJ1-2
CASSSEGIGYGYTF
TGCGCCAGCAGCTCTGAGGGGATCGGCTATGGTTACACCTTC
>14|NA|NA|TRBV7-8|TRBJ2-1
CASSFIHSYNEQFF
TGTGCCAGCAGCTTTATCCATTCCTACAATGAGCAGTTCTTC
>16|medium-sized|TRBD2|TRBV4-3|TRBJ2-4
CASSQVGTSGKNIQYF
TGCGCCAGCAGCCAAGTTGGGACTAGCGGTAAAAACATTCAGTACTTC
>16|NA|NA|TRBV10-3|TRBJ2-3
CAISEASGFRADTQYF
TGTGCCATCAGTGAAGCGTCAGGGTTCAGGGCAGATACGCAGTATTTT
>14|medium-sized|NA|TRBV7-2|TRBJ2-7
CASSSRDGIYEQYF
TGTGCCAGCAGCTCCCGGGACGGGATCTACGAGCAGTACTTC
>11|many|NA|TRBV7-2|TRBJ2-7
CASSTNYEQYF
TGTGCCAGCAGCACTAACTACGAGCAGTACTTC
>11|NA|NA|TRBV25-1|TRBJ1-1
CASSRGFEAIF
TGTGCCAGCAGTAGGGGGTTTGAAGCTATCTTT
>15|few|TRBD2|TRBV29-1|TRBJ2-5
CSVAGLAGGGETQYF
TGCAGCGTCGCGGGACTAGCGGGAGGGGGGGAGACCCAGTACTTC
>14|medium-sized|NA|TRBV20-1|TRBJ1-5
CSASRGGEYQPQHF
TGCAGTGCTAGCAGGGGAGGGGAATATCAGCCCCAGCATTTT
>13|medium-sized|NA|TRBV28|TRBJ2-5
CASSLADQETQYF
TGTGCCAGCAGTTTAGCGGATCAAGAGACCCAGTACTTC
>13|medium-sized|TRBD2|TRBV7-8|TRBJ2-7
CASSGEGGLAEYF
TGTGCCAGCAGCGGAGAGGGTGGGCTAGCGGAATACTTC
>15|medium-sized|NA|TRBV15|TRBJ2-3
CATSSGVGGTRTQYF
TGTGCCACCAGCAGCGGGGTGGGGGGGACAAGAACGCAGTATTTT